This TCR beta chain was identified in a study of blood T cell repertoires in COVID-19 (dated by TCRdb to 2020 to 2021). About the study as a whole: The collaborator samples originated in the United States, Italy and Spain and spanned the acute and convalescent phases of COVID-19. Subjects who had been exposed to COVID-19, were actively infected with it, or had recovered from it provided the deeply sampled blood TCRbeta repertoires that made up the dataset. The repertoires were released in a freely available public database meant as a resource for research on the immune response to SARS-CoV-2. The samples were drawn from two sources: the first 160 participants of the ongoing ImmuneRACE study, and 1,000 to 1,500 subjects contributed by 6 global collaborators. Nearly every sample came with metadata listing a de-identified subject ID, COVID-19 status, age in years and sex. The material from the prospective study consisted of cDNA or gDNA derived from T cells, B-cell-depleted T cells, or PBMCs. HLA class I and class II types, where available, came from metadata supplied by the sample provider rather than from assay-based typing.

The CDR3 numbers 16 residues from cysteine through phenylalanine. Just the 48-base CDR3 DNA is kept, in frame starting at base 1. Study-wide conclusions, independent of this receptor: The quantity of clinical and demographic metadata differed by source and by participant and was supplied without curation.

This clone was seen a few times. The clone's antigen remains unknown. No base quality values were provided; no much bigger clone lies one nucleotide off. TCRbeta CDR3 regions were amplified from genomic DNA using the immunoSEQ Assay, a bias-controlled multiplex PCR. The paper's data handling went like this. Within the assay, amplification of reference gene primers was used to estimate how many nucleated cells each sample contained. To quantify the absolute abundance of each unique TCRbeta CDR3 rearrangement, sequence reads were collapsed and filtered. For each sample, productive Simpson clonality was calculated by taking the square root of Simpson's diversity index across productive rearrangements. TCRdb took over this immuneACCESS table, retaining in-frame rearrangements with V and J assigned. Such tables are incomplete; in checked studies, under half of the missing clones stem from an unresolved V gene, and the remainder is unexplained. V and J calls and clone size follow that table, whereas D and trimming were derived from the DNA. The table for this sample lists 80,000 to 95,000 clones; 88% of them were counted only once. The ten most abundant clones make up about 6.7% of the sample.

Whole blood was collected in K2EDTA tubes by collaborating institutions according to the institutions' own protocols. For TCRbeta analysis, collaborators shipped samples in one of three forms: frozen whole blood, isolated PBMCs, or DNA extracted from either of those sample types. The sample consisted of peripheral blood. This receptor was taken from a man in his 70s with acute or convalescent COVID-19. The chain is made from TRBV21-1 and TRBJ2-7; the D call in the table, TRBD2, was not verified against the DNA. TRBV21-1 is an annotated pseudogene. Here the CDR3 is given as CASSPHAGVSSYEQYF. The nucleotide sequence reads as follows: TGTGCCAGCAGCCCCCACGCCGGGGTCTCCTCCTACGAGCAGTACTTC.